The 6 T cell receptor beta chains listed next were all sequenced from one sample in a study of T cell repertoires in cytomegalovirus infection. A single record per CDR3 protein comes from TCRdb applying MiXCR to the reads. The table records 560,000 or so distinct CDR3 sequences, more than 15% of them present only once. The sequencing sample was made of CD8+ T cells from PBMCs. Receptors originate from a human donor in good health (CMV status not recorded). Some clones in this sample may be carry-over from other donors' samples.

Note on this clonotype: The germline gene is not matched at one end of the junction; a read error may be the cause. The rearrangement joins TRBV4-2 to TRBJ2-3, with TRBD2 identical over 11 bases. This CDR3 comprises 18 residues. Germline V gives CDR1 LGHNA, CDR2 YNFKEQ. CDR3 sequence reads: CASSQDERSGGVTDMQYF. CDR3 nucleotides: TGTGCCAGCAGCCAAGATGAACGTAGCGGGGGGGTCACAGATATGCAGTATTTT.

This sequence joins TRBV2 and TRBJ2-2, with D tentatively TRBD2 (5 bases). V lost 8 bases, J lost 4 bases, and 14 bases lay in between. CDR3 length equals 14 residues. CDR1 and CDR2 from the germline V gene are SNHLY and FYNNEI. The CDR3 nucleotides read TGTGCCAGCTCGGTAGCGCGGAGCACCGGGGAGCTGTTTTTT. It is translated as CASSVARSTGELFF.

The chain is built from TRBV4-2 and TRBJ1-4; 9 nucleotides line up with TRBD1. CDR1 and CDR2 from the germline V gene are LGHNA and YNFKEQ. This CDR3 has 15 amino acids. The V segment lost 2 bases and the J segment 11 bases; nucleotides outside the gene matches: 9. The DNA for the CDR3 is TGTGCCAGCAGCCAAAACAGGGGGCGAGGGGATAAACTGTTTTTT. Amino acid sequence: CASSQNRGRGDKLFF.

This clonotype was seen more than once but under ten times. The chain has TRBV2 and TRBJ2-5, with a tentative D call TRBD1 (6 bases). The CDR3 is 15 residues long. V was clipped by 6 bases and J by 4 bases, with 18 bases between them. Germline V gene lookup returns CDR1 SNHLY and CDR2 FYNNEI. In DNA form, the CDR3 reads TGTGCCAGCAGCCCTACAGGTGCCAGGGGAGAGACCCAGTACTTC. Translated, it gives CASSPTGARGETQYF.

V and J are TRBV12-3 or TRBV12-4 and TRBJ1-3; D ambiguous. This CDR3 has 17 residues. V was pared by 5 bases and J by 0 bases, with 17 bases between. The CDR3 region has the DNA TGTGCCAGCAGTCCCCCTGCGGGATTACTCTCTGGAAACACCATATATTTT. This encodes CASSPPAGLLSGNTIYF.

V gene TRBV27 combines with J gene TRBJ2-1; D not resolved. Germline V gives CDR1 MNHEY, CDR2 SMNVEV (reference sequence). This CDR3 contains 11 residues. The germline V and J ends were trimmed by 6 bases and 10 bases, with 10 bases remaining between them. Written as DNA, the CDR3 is TGTGCCAGCAGAACAGCACGAGAGCAGTTCTTC. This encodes CASRTAREQFF.